Only one count was recorded for the clone carrying this T cell receptor beta chain. This table comes from immunoSEQ multiplex PCR, and its TCRdb copy is limited to in-frame clones, with some not included. In the table there are about 74,000 clones, about 80% of which are singletons. This entry comes from a study of T cell clones after liver transplantation. Study details: Liver transplant recipients had immunosuppression withdrawal attempted within 2 years.

V lost 5 bases and J lost 4, with 19 bases in between. The CDR3 loop spans 16 amino acids. Per the germline V gene, CDR1 is SGHDN and CDR2 is FVKESK. The chain recombines TRBV14 with TRBJ2-3; a possible D gene is TRBD1 (5 bases). The sample consisted of CD4+ T cells from blood, taken before liver transplant. The clonotype comes from a human donor who received a liver transplant. DNA of the CDR3: TGTGCCAGCAGCTACAGGACCAACCCAAGGGCAGATACGCAGTATTTT. It translates to CASSYRTNPRADTQYF. Supplemented by reference TRBV14 and TRBJ2-3, the full variable domain reads EAGVTQFPSHSVIEKGQTVTLRCDPISGHDNLYWYRRVMGKEIKFLLHFVKESKQDESGMPNNRFLAERTGGTYSTLKVQPAELEDSGVYFCASSYRTNPRADTQYFGPGTRLTVL.